The source of this T cell receptor beta chain is a study of regulatory T cells in long-lasting Graves disease. This clonotype has a count of ten or more. As yet, its antigen is unknown. Study observations and caveats: Accuracy was perhaps lowered by the small sample size. TRBV28 was favored in persistent disease, as were TRBJ1-2 and TRBJ2-5.

The CDR3 spans 17 residues. Per the germline V gene, CDR1 is KGHDR and CDR2 is SFDVKD. The trim removed 3 bases at V and 5 bases at J, leaving 5 bases unmatched. The authors built TCR beta libraries using iRepertoire HTBI primers and Arm-PCR of CDR3 regions. TCRdb independently ran MiXCR on the multiplex PCR reads; one entry per CDR3 protein. The sample has some 250,000 distinct CDR3 sequences, 15% to 20% seen once. Time point described: newly diagnosed GD, antithyroid drugs for less than 3 months. There was RNA extracted from PBMCs, and the TCR library was made from it. It was by American Thyroid Association guidelines that Graves' disease was diagnosed.

This specimen consisted of peripheral blood mononuclear cells (PBMCs), obtained at new diagnosis, from a patient treated with antithyroid drugs. This sequence originates from a female donor with Graves disease. The rearrangement links TRBV24-1 to TRBJ2-5; TRBD2 aligns across 16 bases. For the CDR3, the DNA is TGTGCCACCAGTGATCCCGGGACTAGCGGGAGGGTGGAGACCCAGTACTTC. Protein sequence: CATSDPGTSGRVETQYF.